This paragraph reports one TCR beta chain. Antigen unknown. The data were obtained in a study of OX40 agonist ivuxolimab in advanced cancers. Across the whole study: Ivuxolimab, an agonist antibody against OX40 (CD134), was given to patients. It was permissible to have had prior anti-PD-1, anti-PD-L1 or anti-CTLA-4 therapy, and under 45% had some. Among those treated, three patients had partial responses, one with hepatocellular carcinoma and two with cutaneous melanoma.

The V segment lost 1 base and the J segment 4 bases; nucleotides outside the gene matches: 2. Germline V lookup: CDR1 MRHNA, CDR2 SNTAGT. The CDR3 has 15 amino acids. The protocol was immunoSEQ multiplex PCR, while the TCRdb copy is restricted to in-frame clones and leaves out a portion. The sample lists some 57,000 clones; 86% were seen once. Overall study findings and caveats: Normalized T-cell clonal expansion was also low in some nonresponders.

The sequence was obtained from an adult with an advanced solid tumor such as melanoma, head and neck, liver or kidney cancer. The V gene is TRBV6-4, the J gene TRBJ2-1, with 9 bases aligning to TRBD1. The source was CD4+ or CD8+ T cells sorted from blood, collected in a trial of the OX40 agonist ivuxolimab. CDR3 sequence reads: CASSDWDRDYNEQFF. The CDR3 DNA follows: TGTGCCAGCAGTGACTGGGACAGGGATTACAATGAGCAGTTCTTC.